This T cell receptor (beta chain) stems from a study of technical replicates of blood from several donors. Trimming removed 0 bases at V and 3 bases at J, with 10 bases between. Germline CDR1 reads SGHRS; CDR2 reads YFSETQ. CDR3 length: 14 amino acids. Some clones are missing from TCRdb's copy, which holds only in-frame ones; the method was immunoSEQ multiplex PCR. Of under 15,000 clones listed, roughly 80% were seen once; the top ten hold less than 15%. This clone is a singleton in its sample. This sequence was found in a human donor in good health. Sequencing was done on a sample of PBMCs. The genes are TRBV5-1 and TRBJ2-7; D may be TRBD1 (6 bases). CDR3 amino acids: CASSLAGEFYEQYF. In DNA form, the CDR3 reads TGCGCCAGCAGCTTGGCAGGGGAGTTCTACGAGCAGTACTTC.